The 32 T cell receptor beta chains below come from one sample, sequenced in a study of neurological immune-mediated disorders. TCRdb independently ran MiXCR on the 5' RACE reads; one entry per CDR3 protein. The table includes about 59,000 distinct CDR3 sequences, about an eighth detected once. The specimen sequenced was PBMCs. The receptors come from a woman in her sixties or seventies with HTLV-1-associated myelopathy (HAM/TSP).

This clonotype was counted many times. The chain employs TRBV5-5 and TRBJ2-4; D may be TRBD2 (6 bases). Trimming removed 0 bases from V and 5 bases from J, with 12 bases in between. The germline V gene encodes CDR1 SGHKS and CDR2 YYEKEE (reference sequence). The CDR3 is made up of 15 amino acids. The CDR3 region has the DNA TGTGCCAGCAGCTTGGGCGGGATGAAAGAAAACATTCAGTACTTC. It encodes CASSLGGMKENIQYF.

This clonotype was recorded at least ten times. The chain has TRBV29-1 and TRBJ1-4; D unclear. The CDR3 has 14 amino acids. V was cut by 0 bases and J by 4 bases, with 9 bases left in between. Germline V lookup: CDR1 SQVTM, CDR2 ANQGSEA. CDR3 amino acids: CSVEDTANNEKLFF. Written as DNA, the CDR3 is TGCAGCGTTGAAGACACAGCTAATAATGAAAAACTGTTTTTT.

The chain carries TRBV20-1 and TRBJ2-3; D might be TRBD2 (6 bases). Trimming pared 0 bases from V and 5 bases from J, leaving 18 bases between. The germline V gene has CDR1 DFQATT and CDR2 SNEGSKA (reference sequence). The length of the CDR3 is 16 residues. CDR3 sequence: CSARDAGLGGLDTQYF. The CDR3 nucleotides are TGCAGTGCTAGAGATGCGGGGCTCGGAGGGTTAGATACGCAGTATTTT.

This clonotype was picked up many times. The rearrangement joins TRBV7-2 to TRBJ2-1; 10 bases agree with TRBD1. Trimming at V came to 1 base and at J to 4 bases, leaving 4 bases not matched to a gene. The V gene's germline CDR1 is SGHTA and CDR2 FQGNSA. The CDR3 consists of 16 residues. The CDR3 sequence is CASSLGGTGVYNEQFF. The CDR3 bases are TGTGCCAGCAGCTTAGGGGGGACAGGGGTTTACAATGAGCAGTTCTTC.

This clonotype was observed many times. The chain joins TRBV5-1 to TRBJ2-1; D ambiguous. The CDR3 runs to 13 residues. Per germline, CDR1 SGHRS and CDR2 YFSETQ. V was shortened by 0 bases and J by 4 bases, with 5 bases between the two germline ends. This chain's CDR3 is CASSLDLYNEQFF. CDR3 coding DNA: TGCGCCAGCAGCTTGGACTTATACAATGAGCAGTTCTTC. The whole variable domain, filled in from reference TRBV5-1 and TRBJ2-1, reads KAGVTQTPRYLIKTRGQQVTLSCSPISGHRSVSWYQQTPGQGLQFLFEYFSETQRNKGNFPGRFSGRQFSNSRSEMNVSTLELGDSALYLCASSLDLYNEQFFGPGTRLTVL.

The sample holds many counts of this clonotype. This chain links TRBV12-5 with TRBJ2-2; TRBD2 aligns across 12 bases. The junction had 9 bases not matched to a gene; V was cut back by 2 bases and J by 5 bases. This CDR3 contains 18 residues. CDR1 is LGHNT, CDR2 FRNRAP, per germline. The CDR3 protein is CASGLWLAGGPRTGELFF. CDR3 nucleotide sequence: TGTGCTAGTGGTTTGTGGCTAGCGGGAGGGCCGAGAACCGGGGAGCTGTTTTTT.

This clonotype showed up many times. The chain carries TRBV12-3 or TRBV12-4 and TRBJ2-3, with D tentatively TRBD2 (6 bases). The V end lost 1 base, the J end lost 1 base, and 18 bases lay between the germline ends. The CDR3 runs 18 residues. CDR3 in DNA: TGTGCCAGCAGTTTAGGGCGGCGGAGGGCGTCGGGCACAGATACGCAGTATTTT. Amino acids: CASSLGRRRASGTDTQYF.

The rearrangement links TRBV18 to TRBJ2-1; maybe TRBD2 (5 bases). Deletions cut 3 bases from V and 5 bases from J, with 8 bases between. CDR1 is KGHSH, CDR2 LQKENI, per germline. This CDR3 has 13 amino acids. The chain's CDR3 is CASSPDLNNEQFF. The DNA for the CDR3 is TGTGCCAGCTCACCGGACTTAAACAATGAGCAGTTCTTC. The complete variable domain, with remaining parts taken from reference TRBV18 and TRBJ2-1, reads NAGVMQNPRHLVRRRGQEARLRCSPMKGHSHVYWYRQLPEEGLKFMVYLQKENIIDESGMPKERFSAEFPKEGPSILRIQQVVRGDSAAYFCASSPDLNNEQFFGPGTRLTVL.

This clonotype occurred many times. The chain couples TRBV19 to TRBJ2-1; 7 bases are a match to TRBD2. Unmatched junction bases numbered 10, after V lost 3 bases and J lost 2 bases. The CDR3 consists of 17 residues. The germline V gene has CDR1 LNHDA and CDR2 SQIVND (reference sequence). The CDR3 DNA is TGTGCCAGTAGTATTGCACCTGGCGGGAGTGCCTACAATGAGCAGTTCTTC. Translation: CASSIAPGGSAYNEQFF.

This clonotype was counted at least ten times. The V call is TRBV18, the J call TRBJ2-7; tentatively, D is TRBD2 (5 bases). The CDR3 consists of 17 residues. Germline V gene data show CDR1 as KGHSH and CDR2 as LQKENI. V was trimmed by 3 bases and J by 1 base, leaving 19 bases between them. Here the CDR3 reads CASSPHGSEVPSYEQYF. The CDR3 bases are TGTGCCAGCTCACCGCACGGATCGGAGGTCCCGTCCTACGAGCAGTACTTC.

This clonotype was seen many times. The gene calls are TRBV28 and TRBJ2-7; 14 bases are a match to TRBD2. The trim removed 3 bases at V and 2 bases at J, leaving 6 bases unmatched. The CDR3 covers 17 residues. Germline CDR1 and CDR2: MDHEN and SYDVKM. CDR3 in amino acids: CASSLGLAGATPYEQYF. The CDR3 DNA follows: TGTGCCAGCAGTTTGGGACTAGCGGGAGCAACCCCCTACGAGCAGTACTTC.

This clonotype was seen ten or more times. DNA for the CDR3: TGTGCCACCTCCTGGACTAGCGGCACAGATACGCAGTATTTT. This gives the protein CATSWTSGTDTQYF. The rearrangement uses TRBV10-3 and TRBJ2-3, with 9 bases matching TRBD2. The CDR3 runs 14 residues. J lost 1 base, V lost 10 bases, and 6 bases had no gene match. Germline V gene lookup returns CDR1 ENHRY and CDR2 SYGVKD.

On this clonotype: A much larger clone lies one base from this, so it may be a read error. This sequence joins TRBV7-9 and TRBJ2-6; possibly TRBD1 or TRBD2 for D (5 bases each). This CDR3 comprises 17 residues. Germline-derived CDR1 and CDR2 are SEHNR and FQNEAQ (reference sequence). The CDR3, as DNA: TGCGCCAGCAGCTTGGTAGTGGGACCCTCTGGGGCCAACGTCCTGACTTTC. Residues: CASSLVVGPSGANVLTF.

As concerns this clonotype: The junction differs from germline at one of its ends, possibly a read error. The chain combines TRBV7-8 with TRBJ2-1, with no clear D. The germline CDR1 and CDR2 sequences are SGHVS and FQNEAQ. The CDR3 has 13 amino acids. CDR3 region: CANSLAGYNEQFF. For the CDR3, the DNA is TGTGCCAACAGCTTAGCAGGCTACAATGAGCAGTTCTTC.

The rearrangement uses TRBV5-1 and TRBJ2-3; D is ambiguous. Germline CDR1 is SGHRS and CDR2 is YFSETQ. The CDR3 consists of 14 residues. Trimming left V 5 bases short and J 3 bases short, with 13 bases between. CDR3 in DNA: TGCGCCAGCAGTCTTGGATCCACAACAGATACGCAGTATTTT. The encoded protein is CASSLGSTTDTQYF.

In its sample, this clonotype is medium-sized. The junction departs from germline at one end; a sequencing error may be responsible. The gene calls are TRBV7-9 and TRBJ2-7; the D gene is possibly TRBD2 (6 bases). Per the germline V gene, CDR1 is SEHNR and CDR2 is FQNEAQ (reference sequence). The length of the CDR3 is 13 residues. In DNA form, the CDR3 reads TGCGCCAGCAGCTTGGCGGGGAGCTACGAGCAGTACTTC. This translates into CASSLAGSYEQYF.

This clonotype was observed at least ten times. The J gene is TRBJ1-5, the V gene TRBV7-8, with a tentative D call TRBD1 (5 bases). Looked up from germline, CDR1 is SGHVS and CDR2 is FQNEAQ. The ends were cut back, 0 bases at V and 5 bases at J, with 17 bases in the middle. This CDR3 contains 17 residues. The chain's CDR3 is CASSLAIGTEIDQPQHF. DNA of the CDR3: TGTGCCAGCAGCTTAGCGATTGGGACGGAGATAGATCAGCCCCAGCATTTT.

This clonotype was detected ten times or more. V is TRBV7-6 and J is TRBJ2-7; D perhaps matches TRBD1 (5 bases). Trimming stripped 1 base from V and 5 bases from J, with 12 bases between. The CDR3 totals 14 residues. Germline V gene data show CDR1 as SGHVS and CDR2 as FNYEAQ. The CDR3 here is CASSLGVGLDEQYF. Written as DNA, the CDR3 is TGTGCCAGCAGCTTAGGGGTGGGGCTCGACGAGCAGTACTTC.

This clonotype came up many times. V and J are TRBV12-3 or TRBV12-4 and TRBJ2-4; no clear D. Trimming took off 7 bases at V and 9 bases at J, with 13 bases between the two ends. The CDR3 is made up of 12 amino acids. This CDR3 is CASNRPSGIQYF. CDR3 bases: TGTGCCAGCAACCGCCCCTCGGGCATTCAGTACTTC.

The rearrangement joins TRBV6-5 to TRBJ2-2, with 11 bases fitting TRBD2. This CDR3 has 16 residues. The germline gives CDR1 MNHEY, CDR2 SVGAGI. V was clipped by 4 bases and J by 5 bases; unmatched bases: 6. The CDR3, as DNA: TGTGCCAGCAGTTCCGGGACTAGCGGTGGGACCGGGGAGCTGTTTTTT. This gives the protein CASSSGTSGGTGELFF.

A note on this clonotype: A much more abundant neighbour one base away suggests this may be a read error. CDR3 region: CASSPAGRGGIQFF. The CDR3 DNA reads TGTGCCAGCAGCCCGGCCGGGAGGGGGGGCATTCAGTTCTTC. The chain has TRBV6-5 and TRBJ2-1; 8 nucleotides agree with TRBD2. The CDR3 has 14 residues. Losses at the gene ends were 6 bases for V and 13 bases for J; bases not matched to a gene: 14. Germline CDR1 reads MNHEY; CDR2 reads SVGAGI.

The chain joins TRBV6-1 to TRBJ1-1; 8 bases align to TRBD1. CDR3 length: 14 residues. CDR1 MNHNS and CDR2 SASEGT come from the germline V gene. Unmatched junction bases numbered 6, after V lost 4 bases and J lost 5 bases. The CDR3 protein is CASSARTGRTEAFF. In DNA, the CDR3 is TGTGCCAGCAGTGCCAGGACAGGGAGGACTGAAGCTTTCTTT.

Ten or more counts support this clonotype. The chain joins TRBV3-1 to TRBJ1-4; D might be TRBD1 (6 bases). Trimming removed 1 base from V and 15 bases from J, with 12 bases in between. CDR1 LGHDT and CDR2 YNNKEL come from the germline V gene (reference sequence). The length of the CDR3 is 12 residues. CDR3 coding DNA: TGTGCCAGCAGCCAAGGCCGACAGGTGGTGTTTTTT. It codes for CASSQGRQVVFF.

This clonotype occurred many times. The rearrangement joins TRBV4-1 to TRBJ2-7, with 13 bases aligning to TRBD2. V shed 1 base, J shed 5 bases, and the junction held 11 bases outside the gene matches. This CDR3 has 18 residues. Germline CDR1 and CDR2: MGHRA and YSYEKL. As DNA, the CDR3 is TGCGCCAGCAGCCAAGGGACTAGCGGGAGTTTAGGTGGCGACGAGCAGTACTTC. Protein sequence: CASSQGTSGSLGGDEQYF.

This clonotype was observed at least ten times. The chain links TRBV29-1 to TRBJ1-1; 7 bases match TRBD1. V lost 7 bases and J lost 0; bases outside the gene matches: 14. Germline CDR1 and CDR2: SQVTM and ANQGSEA. The CDR3 consists of 16 residues. This CDR3 reads CSASGTARGMNTEAFF. DNA for the CDR3: TGCAGCGCCTCCGGGACAGCGCGTGGCATGAACACTGAAGCTTTCTTT. Full variable domain (remainder filled in from reference TRBV29-1 and TRBJ1-1): SAVISQKPSRDICQRGTSLTIQCQVDSQVTMMFWYRQQPGQSLTLIATANQGSEATYESGFVIDKFPISRPNLTFSTLTVSNMSPEDSSIYLCSASGTARGMNTEAFFGQGTRLTVV.

This clonotype was recorded at least ten times. The genes are TRBV12-3 or TRBV12-4 and TRBJ1-2; 7 bases match TRBD1. Trimming removed 4 bases from V and 8 bases from J; junction bases left unmatched: 10. The CDR3 spans 14 residues. The CDR3 region has the DNA TGTGCCAGCAGTTCACTTCAGGGGGTCGAGGGCTACACCTTC. Translating gives CASSSLQGVEGYTF.

This clonotype occurred many times. The gene calls are TRBV20-1 and TRBJ1-5; the D is unclear. CDR3 length: 14 residues. The ends were cut back, 2 bases at V and 3 bases at J, with 11 bases in the middle. Germline values: CDR1 DFQATT, CDR2 SNEGSKA (reference sequence). The CDR3 DNA sequence: TGCAGTGCTAGAACCCCAGGTTACAATCAGCCCCAGCATTTT. The encoded protein is CSARTPGYNQPQHF.

Ten or more counts support this clonotype. CDR3 coding DNA: TGTGCCAGCAGTGAAGGCCCAGGGGTGAGCAATCAGCCCCAGCATTTT. It specifies CASSEGPGVSNQPQHF. The chain employs TRBV2 and TRBJ1-5; possible D gene TRBD1, 6 bases. Germline V gene sequence: CDR1 SNHLY, CDR2 FYNNEI. The V gene lost 1 base and the J gene lost 1 base, with 11 bases spanning the gap. The CDR3 consists of 16 residues.

This clonotype came up a few times. V gene TRBV6-1 combines with J gene TRBJ1-5; 8 positions agree with TRBD1. The trim removed 1 base at V and 4 bases at J, leaving 9 bases unmatched. Germline V lookup: CDR1 MNHNS, CDR2 SASEGT. The length of the CDR3 is 17 residues. The chain's CDR3 is CASSEGQGMPENQPQHF. In nucleotides, the CDR3 is TGTGCCAGCAGTGAAGGACAGGGGATGCCTGAAAATCAGCCCCAGCATTTT.

This clonotype has ten or more counts. The gene calls are TRBV12-3 or TRBV12-4 and TRBJ1-1; no firm D call. This CDR3 region has 15 residues. V dropped 1 base and J dropped 0 bases, with 9 bases sitting between them. This CDR3 is CASSLGSQMNTEAFF. The DNA of the CDR3 is TGTGCCAGCAGTTTAGGTTCGCAAATGAACACTGAAGCTTTCTTT.

This clonotype has at least ten counts. The DNA for the CDR3 is TGTGCCACCAGCAATTACAGGGATACCGGGGAGCTGTTTTTT. Protein sequence: CATSNYRDTGELFF. V is TRBV15 and J is TRBJ2-2, with a possible D match to TRBD1 (6 bases). With 4 bases removed from V and 5 bases from J, the gap between germline ends came to 11 bases. The CDR3 is made up of 14 amino acids. Germline lookup yields CDR1 LNHNV and CDR2 YYDKDF (reference sequence).

This clonotype has a count of ten or more. V usage is TRBV7-9 and J usage is TRBJ1-4; the D is unclear. This CDR3 has 14 residues. The V and J ends lost 0 bases and 7 bases respectively, with 9 bases between them. CDR1 is SEHNR and CDR2 is FQNEAQ in the germline V gene (reference sequence). The CDR3, as DNA: TGTGCCAGCAGCTTAGCTGTAGGCGGTGAAAAACTGTTTTTT. It is translated as CASSLAVGGEKLFF.